Following are 12 T cell receptor beta chains from one sample sequenced in a study of OX40 agonist ivuxolimab in advanced cancers. The assay was immunoSEQ multiplex PCR, and TCRdb's table has in-frame clones only and misses some. The table lists tens of thousands of clones, 70% to 90% of them singletons, with 0.25% to 0.35% in the top ten. The starting material was CD4+ or CD8+ T cells sorted from blood, obtained in a trial of the OX40 agonist ivuxolimab. The source is an adult with an advanced solid tumor such as melanoma, head and neck, liver or kidney cancer.

Here the CDR3 reads CASETRDRNTGELFF. The CDR3 DNA follows: TGTGCCAGCGAGACCCGGGACAGGAACACCGGGGAGCTGTTTTTT. The chain uses TRBV19 and TRBJ2-2, with TRBD1 matching over 7 bases. Trimming cost V 9 bases and J 1 base; bases outside gene matches: 8. The CDR3 contains 15 residues. Germline V CDR1 and CDR2: LNHDA, SQIVND (reference sequence).

This chain connects TRBV6-6 to TRBJ2-7, with 7 bases fitting TRBD1. Germline loops: CDR1 MNHNY, CDR2 SVGAGI (reference sequence). This CDR3 has 13 residues. V gave up 6 bases and J gave up 0 bases; unmatched junction bases: 2. CDR3 nucleotide sequence: TGTGCCAGCAGCCCAGGGGGCTCCTACGAGCAGTACTTC. Protein sequence: CASSPGGSYEQYF.

The chain is built from TRBV27 and TRBJ1-5, with D unresolved. V was shortened by 8 bases and J by 1 base, with 24 bases between the two germline ends. The germline gives CDR1 MNHEY, CDR2 SMNVEV (reference sequence). The CDR3 totals 18 residues. In DNA form, the CDR3 reads TGTGCCAGCGACCGACGTAGACAACCGGGCACAAGCAATCAGCCCCAGCATTTT. Protein sequence: CASDRRRQPGTSNQPQHF.

This rearrangement joins TRBV7-3 to TRBJ2-2; D is uncertain. Per the germline V gene, CDR1 is SGHTA and CDR2 is FQGTGA. This CDR3 contains 16 residues. Trimming took off 5 bases at V and 4 bases at J, with 17 bases between the two ends. The CDR3 protein is CASSPQSGWGTGELFF. The CDR3 DNA is TGTGCCAGCAGCCCCCAGTCTGGATGGGGCACCGGGGAGCTGTTTTTT.

The V gene is TRBV7-9, the J gene TRBJ1-6, with a weak D call TRBD1 (6 bases). CDR3 length equals 13 residues. The V and J ends lost 5 bases and 7 bases respectively, with 9 bases between them. CDR1 SEHNR and CDR2 FQNEAQ come from the germline V gene (reference sequence). The CDR3 nucleotides read TGTGCCAGCAGCCTGGACAGCAATTCACCCCTCCACTTT. Its translation is CASSLDSNSPLHF.

The gene calls are TRBV10-2 and TRBJ2-1, with D possibly being TRBD2 (5 bases). CDR3 size: 15 residues. Per the germline V gene, CDR1 is WSHSY and CDR2 is SAAADI. V lost 5 bases to trimming and J lost 7 bases, with 18 bases between them. CDR3 sequence reads: CASSRDYSVRNEQFF. DNA for the CDR3: TGCGCCAGCAGTCGCGACTATAGCGTAAGGAATGAGCAGTTCTTC.

The rearrangement links TRBV11-2 to TRBJ1-4; D gene ambiguous. Between the trimmed V and J ends, which lost 4 bases and 7 bases, there was a span of 16 bases. The CDR3 extends over 15 amino acids. Germline V gene sequence: CDR1 SGHAT, CDR2 FQNNGV. DNA of the CDR3: TGTGCCAGCAGCTCCCCCAAATTGGGAGGTGAAAAACTGTTTTTT. This codes for CASSSPKLGGEKLFF.

V is TRBV7-9 and J is TRBJ2-6, with unresolved D. From germline, CDR1 is SEHNR and CDR2 FQNEAQ (reference sequence). V dropped 5 bases and J dropped 0 bases, with 5 bases sitting between them. CDR3 length: 14 residues. Written as DNA, the CDR3 is TGTGCCAGCAGCGCAGACTCTGGGGCCAACGTCCTGACTTTC. It encodes CASSADSGANVLTF.

The rearrangement joins TRBV28 to TRBJ1-2; D uncertain. The CDR3 has 11 residues. Germline V gives CDR1 MDHEN, CDR2 SYDVKM. Between the trimmed V and J ends, which lost 1 base and 8 bases, there was a span of 5 bases. The CDR3, as DNA: TGTGCCAGCAGTTTATCTTCCGGCTACACCTTC. This gives the protein CASSLSSGYTF.

The rearrangement uses TRBV6-5 and TRBJ2-7; D perhaps matches TRBD2 (5 bases). CDR3 size: 12 residues. The V end was cut by 5 bases, the J end by 8 bases, with 13 bases between. The V gene's germline CDR1 is MNHEY and CDR2 SVGAGI. In nucleotides, the CDR3 is TGTGCCAGCAGTCTACGGGGATATCAGCAGTACTTC. Its translation: CASSLRGYQQYF.

This chain's CDR3 is CASRGEPMNTEAFF. The CDR3, as DNA: TGCGCCAGCCGTGGGGAGCCTATGAACACTGAAGCTTTCTTT. The chain is built from TRBV5-1 and TRBJ1-1; D ambiguous. Trimming pared 7 bases from V and 0 bases from J, leaving 13 bases between. This CDR3 contains 14 residues. CDR1 and CDR2 from the germline V gene are SGHRS and YFSETQ.

V gene TRBV6-4 combines with J gene TRBJ1-1, with a weak D call TRBD1 (6 bases). V lost 4 bases and J 10 bases, leaving 16 bases between the germline ends. The length of the CDR3 is 13 residues. The germline gives CDR1 MRHNA, CDR2 SNTAGT. The CDR3 loop reads CASSADTGLAAFF. The CDR3 coding sequence is TGTGCCAGCAGTGCCGATACAGGGCTTGCAGCTTTCTTT.